The next 31 T cell receptor beta chains were all read from a single sample in a study of Ad26.COV2.S vaccination and SARS-CoV-2 variants (dated by TCRdb to the early 2020s). According to the study, the label for this sample's treatment or condition signals: some 20 received Ad26.COV2.S at low or high dose, single or two shots; about 5 received placebo; per-sample allocation not given. For vaccine and placebo recipients, repertoires were sequenced using samples collected on day 63 after the first injection. The method behind the library was the immunoSEQ multiplex PCR assay. TCRdb retrieved this table from immuneACCESS and kept in-frame rearrangements only. Not all clones are present; in checked studies, unresolved V genes account for under half, and no reason is known for the remainder. This sample lists 500,000 or so clones; roughly 89% were detected once. The leading ten clones occupy 9.5% to 15% of the sample.

Sample: peripheral blood, taken in a trial of Ad26.COV2.S vaccine versus placebo. These receptors were collected from a person between 18 and 60 years old who received the Ad26.COV2.S COVID-19 vaccine or a placebo.

The V gene is TRBV7-2, the J gene TRBJ2-7; unclear D gene. This CDR3 is 14 amino acids long. Trimming removed 2 bases at V and 0 bases at J, with 8 bases between. Germline CDR1 and CDR2: SGHTA and FQGNSA. CDR3 bases: TGTGCCAGCAGCTTACGGGTCGACTCCTACGAGCAGTACTTC. Its protein is CASSLRVDSYEQYF.

The chain links TRBV7-9 to TRBJ1-1; no reliable D call. The length of the CDR3 is 16 residues. V dropped 7 bases and J dropped 1 base, with 19 bases sitting between them. Germline V gene sequence: CDR1 SEHNR, CDR2 FQNEAQ (reference sequence). CDR3: CASTNPRLRPNTEAFF. CDR3 DNA sequence: TGTGCCAGCACCAATCCACGGCTGAGGCCGAACACTGAAGCTTTCTTT.

The chain links TRBV19 to TRBJ2-1; perhaps D is TRBD1 or TRBD2 (5 bases each). The germline V gene encodes CDR1 LNHDA and CDR2 SQIVND (reference sequence). The V gene lost 7 bases and the J gene lost 5 bases, with 18 bases spanning the gap. There are 15 residues in the CDR3. This CDR3 reads CASNTGPRVHNEQFF. CDR3 bases: TGTGCCAGTAATACGGGACCTAGGGTTCACAATGAGCAGTTCTTC. The whole variable domain, filled in from reference TRBV19 and TRBJ2-1, reads DGGITQSPKYLFRKEGQNVTLSCEQNLNHDAMYWYRQDPGQGLRLIYYSQIVNDFQKGDIAEGYSVSREKKESFPLTVTSAQKNPTAFYLCASNTGPRVHNEQFFGPGTRLTVL.

This clone came up many times. This sequence joins TRBV5-6 and TRBJ2-1, with TRBD1 matching 7 bases. V shed 4 bases, J shed 3 bases, and the junction held 7 bases outside the gene matches. The CDR3 contains 15 residues. Germline loops: CDR1 SGHDT, CDR2 YYEEEE. CDR3 loop: CASSDGQDYYNEQFF. CDR3 DNA sequence: TGTGCCAGCAGCGACGGACAGGATTACTACAATGAGCAGTTCTTC.

The V and J genes are TRBV5-6 and TRBJ2-1; the match to TRBD2 covers 10 bases. J was trimmed by 9 bases and V by 4 bases; bases with no gene match: 13. The CDR3 consists of 16 residues. The V gene's germline CDR1 is SGHDT and CDR2 YYEEEE. The CDR3 sequence: CASSGGQREGWGEQFF. For the CDR3, the DNA is TGTGCCAGCAGCGGGGGCCAGCGGGAGGGCTGGGGTGAGCAGTTCTTC.

This rearrangement joins TRBV6-5 to TRBJ1-4; D unclear. Trimming stripped 2 bases from V and 10 bases from J, with 17 bases between. Germline V lookup: CDR1 MNHEY, CDR2 SVGAGI. CDR3 length: 15 residues. The CDR3 sequence is CASSYSTEVRVKLFF. CDR3 DNA sequence: TGTGCCAGCAGTTACAGCACGGAAGTCCGGGTAAAACTGTTTTTT.

This clone was observed a single time. The J gene is TRBJ1-1, the V gene TRBV6-6, with a weak D call TRBD1 (6 bases). In germline, CDR1 is MNHNY, CDR2 SVGAGI (reference sequence). Between the trimmed V and J ends, which lost 4 bases and 0 bases, there was a span of 9 bases. The CDR3 spans 14 residues. CDR3 sequence reads: CASSLDRLNTEAFF. DNA of the CDR3: TGTGCCAGCAGTTTAGACAGGCTGAACACTGAAGCTTTCTTT.

CDR3 DNA: TGTGCCAGCAGCTCATCAACCACTAGCGGGGTGTGGGAGCAGTACTTC. Protein product: CASSSSTTSGVWEQYF. V usage is TRBV5-4 and J usage is TRBJ2-7, with TRBD2 matching over 10 bases. The CDR3 covers 16 residues. The germline CDR1 and CDR2 sequences are SGHNT and YYREEE (reference sequence). Trimming took 3 bases from V and 7 from J; bases not matched to a gene: 13. Together with reference TRBV5-4 and TRBJ2-7, the CDR3 gives the full variable domain: ETGVTQSPTHLIKTRGQQVTLRCSSQSGHNTVSWYQQALGQGPQFIFQYYREEENGRGNFPPRFSGLQFPNYSSELNVNALELDDSALYLCASSSSTTSGVWEQYFGPGTRLTVT.

This clone appeared once. V and J are TRBV3-1 (or the pseudogene TRBV3-2) and TRBJ1-4; possible D gene TRBD1, 5 bases. Germline values: CDR1 LGHDT, CDR2 YNNKEL (reference sequence). This CDR3 has 14 residues. Trimming took 4 bases from V and 6 from J, leaving 12 bases between them. CDR3 loop: CASSPRQGDEKLFF. Here the CDR3 DNA reads TGTGCCAGCAGCCCGCGGCAGGGAGATGAAAAACTGTTTTTT.

J is TRBJ1-1 and V is TRBV29-1; 8 bases agree with TRBD1. The germline CDR1 and CDR2 sequences are SQVTM and ANQGSEA. The V and J ends lost 5 bases and 4 bases, in that order; junction bases with no gene match: 6. CDR3 length equals 13 residues. The CDR3 DNA follows: TGCAGCGTTTTGCAGGGGGCGAGCACTGAAGCTTTCTTT. Its protein is CSVLQGASTEAFF.

The gene calls are TRBV15 and TRBJ2-2, with D unresolved. The CDR3 loop spans 13 amino acids. The V gene lost 3 bases and the J gene lost 7 bases, with 9 bases spanning the gap. Germline V CDR1 and CDR2: LNHNV, YYDKDF (reference sequence). CDR3 bases: TGTGCCACCAGCAGTGGATTTGTCGGGGAGCTGTTTTTT. This gives the protein CATSSGFVGELFF.

The V and J genes are TRBV5-4 and TRBJ2-7; a weak D match, TRBD2 (5 bases). The CDR3 loop spans 15 amino acids. Trimming cost V 0 bases and J 3 bases, with 13 bases left between them. CDR1 and CDR2 (germline): SGHNT, YYREEE (reference sequence). The CDR3 DNA is TGTGCCAGCAGCTTGGCCGGGGTGGGCGGCTACGAGCAGTACTTC. It specifies CASSLAGVGGYEQYF. Based on the CDR3 plus reference TRBV5-4 and TRBJ2-7, the full variable domain is ETGVTQSPTHLIKTRGQQVTLRCSSQSGHNTVSWYQQALGQGPQFIFQYYREEENGRGNFPPRFSGLQFPNYSSELNVNALELDDSALYLCASSLAGVGGYEQYFGPGTRLTVT.

In its sample, this clone was seen once. This chain joins TRBV6-2 or TRBV6-3 and TRBJ2-4; tentative D call: TRBD1 (5 bases). The CDR3 totals 14 residues. Germline assignment: CDR1 MNHEY and CDR2 SVGEGT. V was trimmed by 0 bases and J by 11 bases, leaving 14 bases between them. The DNA for the CDR3 is TGTGCCAGCAGTTACTCGACAGTGGGGTTTTTTCAGTACTTC. This encodes CASSYSTVGFFQYF.

The V and J genes are TRBV30 and TRBJ1-4; the match to TRBD1 covers 9 bases. CDR1 GTSNPN and CDR2 SVGIG come from the germline V gene (reference sequence). Trimming took 3 bases from V and 6 from J; bases not matched to a gene: 2. This CDR3 is 13 amino acids long. The CDR3 reads CAWRRQGDEKLFF. CDR3 bases: TGTGCCTGGAGACGACAGGGGGATGAAAAACTGTTTTTT. The whole variable domain, remainder taken from reference TRBV30 and TRBJ1-4, is SQTIHQWPATLVQPVGSPLSLECTVEGTSNPNLYWYRQAAGRGLQLLFYSVGIGQISSEVPQNLSASRPQDRQFILSSKKLLLSDSGFYLCAWRRQGDEKLFFGSGTQLSVL.

The genes are TRBV27 and TRBJ2-7, with D unclear. In germline, CDR1 is MNHEY, CDR2 SMNVEV (reference sequence). V lost 8 bases and J lost 1, with 12 bases in between. CDR3 length equals 13 residues. The CDR3 loop reads CASGYSLSYEQYF. For the CDR3, the DNA is TGTGCCAGCGGCTATAGCTTGTCCTACGAGCAGTACTTC.

The DNA of the CDR3 is TGTGCCAGCAGCGCCTTCGACAGGACAGATACGCAGTATTTT. This translates into CASSAFDRTDTQYF. V and J are TRBV9 and TRBJ2-3, with D maybe TRBD1 (6 bases). This CDR3 has 14 amino acids. Germline V gene sequence: CDR1 SGDLS, CDR2 YYNGEE. The V end lost 3 bases, the J end lost 3 bases, and 11 bases lay between the germline ends.

The chain recombines TRBV5-4 with TRBJ2-5; 9 bases agree with TRBD1. With V trimmed by 3 bases and J by 1 base, 13 bases remained unmatched. Germline-derived CDR1 and CDR2 are SGHNT and YYREEE (reference sequence). CDR3 size: 18 residues. This chain's CDR3 is CASSSPGQGGRGQETQYF. CDR3 DNA: TGTGCCAGCAGCTCCCCGGGACAGGGAGGTAGGGGCCAAGAGACCCAGTACTTC.

CDR3 residues: CASSLRESVQGFNEQFF. DNA of the CDR3: TGCGCCAGCAGCCTCAGGGAAAGCGTCCAGGGATTCAATGAGCAGTTCTTC. J is TRBJ2-1 and V is TRBV5-1; maybe TRBD1 (5 bases). Germline V gene lookup returns CDR1 SGHRS and CDR2 YFSETQ. Between the trimmed V and J ends, which lost 4 bases and 6 bases, there was a span of 23 bases. The CDR3 totals 17 residues.

The chain combines TRBV27 with TRBJ2-3; the match to TRBD1 covers 7 bases. Germline loops: CDR1 MNHEY, CDR2 SMNVEV (reference sequence). The V segment lost 7 bases and the J segment 6 bases; nucleotides outside the gene matches: 7. The CDR3 consists of 13 residues. CDR3 sequence reads: CASKTGRLDTQYF. CDR3 bases: TGTGCCAGCAAGACAGGGCGCCTGGATACGCAGTATTTT.

The chain joins TRBV7-2 to TRBJ1-6; a weak D match, TRBD1 (5 bases). The CDR3 is 14 amino acids. The V end was cut by 3 bases, the J end by 9 bases, with 12 bases between. Per the germline V gene, CDR1 is SGHTA and CDR2 is FQGNSA. The CDR3 nucleotides are TGTGCCAGCAGCTTCTCGGTGGGGGGTTCACCCCTCCACTTT. Translated, it gives CASSFSVGGSPLHF.

V gene TRBV30 combines with J gene TRBJ1-2, with a tentative D call TRBD1 (5 bases). Germline V lookup: CDR1 GTSNPN, CDR2 SVGIG (reference sequence). The germline V and J ends were trimmed by 2 bases and 6 bases, with 16 bases remaining between them. This CDR3 is 14 amino acids long. CDR3 sequence reads: CAWSWGFTRDGYTF. In nucleotides, the CDR3 is TGTGCCTGGAGTTGGGGGTTTACAAGGGATGGCTACACCTTC.

This clone was seen a handful of times. DNA for the CDR3: TGTGCCAGCACCCAGGGACAGCAGTCCTACGAGCAGTACTTC. The encoded protein is CASTQGQQSYEQYF. This rearrangement joins TRBV11-2 to TRBJ2-7; TRBD1 agrees at 7 bases. Looked up from germline, CDR1 is SGHAT and CDR2 is FQNNGV. CDR3 length equals 14 residues. V lost 7 bases to trimming and J lost 1 base; unmatched junction nucleotides: 7.

V usage is TRBV27 and J usage is TRBJ2-3; 10 bases are shared with TRBD2. The CDR3 has 15 residues. The V gene end was trimmed by 9 bases and the J gene end by 0 bases; junction bases not matched to a gene: 6. Germline V gene lookup returns CDR1 MNHEY and CDR2 SMNVEV (reference sequence). The CDR3 region has the DNA TGTGCCAGTTCGGGACTAGCGTTTAGCACAGATACGCAGTATTTT. This codes for CASSGLAFSTDTQYF.

The J gene is TRBJ2-2, the V gene TRBV27, with D unclear. V lost 1 base to trimming and J lost 6 bases, with 6 bases between them. The germline V gene encodes CDR1 MNHEY and CDR2 SMNVEV (reference sequence). The CDR3 runs 13 residues. The CDR3: CASSLFPSGELFF. The CDR3 DNA sequence: TGTGCCAGCAGTTTATTCCCCTCCGGGGAGCTGTTTTTT.

The chain employs TRBV6-5 and TRBJ2-1; D not certain. Germline CDR1 MNHEY, CDR2 SVGAGI. This CDR3 spans 15 amino acids. Trimming stripped 2 bases from V and 3 bases from J, with 11 bases between. In nucleotides, the CDR3 is TGTGCCAGCAGTTACGGGAAAAAGGTCTACAATGAGCAGTTCTTC. This encodes CASSYGKKVYNEQFF.

This chain joins TRBV28 and TRBJ2-7; D is perhaps TRBD1 or TRBD2 (5 bases each). CDR1 is MDHEN and CDR2 is SYDVKM in the germline V gene. CDR3 length: 17 amino acids. V dropped 7 bases and J dropped 5 bases, with 27 bases sitting between them. In nucleotides, the CDR3 is TGTGCCAGCAACCCCCTCGGGTGGGGGATCTCCTCTCACGAGCAGTACTTC. Its translation: CASNPLGWGISSHEQYF.

V and J are TRBV28 and TRBJ2-3; 11 bases are shared with TRBD2. This CDR3 has 15 amino acids. Germline trimming cut 6 bases from V and 5 bases from J; bases unmatched to any gene: 7. Germline V lookup: CDR1 MDHEN, CDR2 SYDVKM. DNA of the CDR3: TGTGCCAGCAGCCAAGCGGGGACTAGCGGAGATACGCAGTATTTT. This translates into CASSQAGTSGDTQYF.

This sequence joins TRBV5-4 and TRBJ1-4; TRBD1 matches 8 bases. The germline V gene encodes CDR1 SGHNT and CDR2 YYREEE (reference sequence). The CDR3 has 15 amino acids. V shed 4 bases and J 4 bases; nucleotides not matched to a gene: 6. CDR3 in amino acids: CASSRWTGINEKLFF. The CDR3 DNA reads TGTGCCAGCAGCAGATGGACAGGGATTAATGAAAAACTGTTTTTT.

The rearrangement uses TRBV4-2 and TRBJ2-7; D remains ambiguous. The V end lost 0 bases, the J end lost 2 bases, and 17 bases lay between the germline ends. Germline V gene lookup returns CDR1 LGHNA and CDR2 YNFKEQ. The CDR3 sequence is 17 residues long. For the CDR3, the DNA is TGTGCCAGCAGCCAAGATTTTGAGGCAGCCCAAACCTACGAGCAGTACTTC. Translation gives CASSQDFEAAQTYEQYF.

The genes are TRBV19 and TRBJ1-4, with D maybe TRBD1 (6 bases). V shed 8 bases and J shed 7 bases, with 20 bases lying between them. Germline V lookup: CDR1 LNHDA, CDR2 SQIVND (reference sequence). The CDR3 consists of 15 residues. CDR3 sequence: CASSDGGGWSEKLFF. The CDR3 DNA reads TGTGCCAGTTCTGATGGAGGGGGATGGAGTGAAAAACTGTTTTTT.

As for this clone: Relative to the germline gene, one junction end is altered; a read error may explain this. The chain has TRBV28 and TRBJ2-2; TRBD2 might be the D (5 bases). Germline CDR1 and CDR2: MDHEN and SYDVKM. This CDR3 is 14 amino acids long. CDR3 DNA sequence: TGCCCTCCTGGAGGCTCGCCGAACACCGGGGAGCTGTTTTTT. Protein sequence: CPPGGSPNTGELFF.